This TCR beta chain was documented in a study of blood T cell repertoires in COVID-19. Background on the study: Samples representing acute and convalescent COVID-19 were sourced from the United States, Italy and Spain.

The assay was immunoSEQ multiplex PCR, and TCRdb's table has in-frame clones only and misses some. Of under 200,000 clones in the sample, around 87% were seen once. Participant-given clinical history determined each cohort assignment. V was clipped by 7 bases and J by 7 bases; unmatched bases: 10. The CDR3 spans 16 residues. Per germline, CDR1 SGHTA and CDR2 FQGNSA. The receptor's source is a woman in her forties or fifties who had recovered from COVID-19. Specimen: PBMCs or T cells enriched from blood (not recorded which). The chain uses TRBV7-2 and TRBJ2-2; 12 bases align to TRBD2. The CDR3 loop is CASTPLAGGLGGELFF. The CDR3 DNA is TGTGCCAGCACCCCGCTAGCGGGGGGGCTGGGCGGGGAGCTGTTTTTT.